This T cell receptor (beta chain) originates from a study of shared clonotypes between healthy human individuals. Study overall: Ranging from 18 to 49 in age, donors were two women and three men. Study-level findings and limits: Compared with clonotypes that all four donors shared, non-shared clonotypes had lower generation probabilities. In general, naive subsets displayed greater estimated richness than memory subsets did.

This CDR3 is built from 14 residues. Germline V lookup: CDR1 SGDLS, CDR2 YYNGEE. V was clipped by 3 bases and J by 8 bases; unmatched bases: 5. CD8 cells classed as naive were CD45RO-negative and positively selected for CCR7, excluding terminally differentiated effector memory CD45RA+ cells. A remark on this clone: As yet, its antigen is unknown.

Measured with immunoSEQ multiplex PCR; TCRdb has only the in-frame clones, and not every one. This table has some 740,000 clones, 80% to 95% appearing once. Sequencing was performed on naive CD8+ T cells sorted from blood. The sequence came from a man between 25 and 39 years old in good health. The chain combines TRBV9 with TRBJ2-1, with 10 bases identical to TRBD1. The CDR3 coding sequence is TGTGCCAGCAGCGAAGGGACAGGGGTTGATGAGCAGTTCTTC. Protein: CASSEGTGVDEQFF.